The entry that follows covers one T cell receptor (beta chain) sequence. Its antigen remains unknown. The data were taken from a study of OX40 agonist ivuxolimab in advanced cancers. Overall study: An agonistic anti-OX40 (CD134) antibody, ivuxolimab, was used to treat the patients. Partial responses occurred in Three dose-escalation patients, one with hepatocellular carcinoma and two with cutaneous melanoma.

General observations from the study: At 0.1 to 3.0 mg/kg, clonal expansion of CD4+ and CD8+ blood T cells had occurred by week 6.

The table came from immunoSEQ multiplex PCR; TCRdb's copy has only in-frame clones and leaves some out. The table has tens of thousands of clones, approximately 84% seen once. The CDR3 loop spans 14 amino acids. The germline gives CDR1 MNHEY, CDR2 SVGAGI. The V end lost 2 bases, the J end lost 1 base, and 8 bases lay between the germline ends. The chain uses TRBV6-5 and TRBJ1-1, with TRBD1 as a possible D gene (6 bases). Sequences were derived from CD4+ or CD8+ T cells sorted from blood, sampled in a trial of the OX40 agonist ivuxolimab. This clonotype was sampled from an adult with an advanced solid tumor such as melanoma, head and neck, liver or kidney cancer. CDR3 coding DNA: TGTGCCAGCAGTTACACAGGGAAGAACACTGAAGCTTTCTTT. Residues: CASSYTGKNTEAFF.